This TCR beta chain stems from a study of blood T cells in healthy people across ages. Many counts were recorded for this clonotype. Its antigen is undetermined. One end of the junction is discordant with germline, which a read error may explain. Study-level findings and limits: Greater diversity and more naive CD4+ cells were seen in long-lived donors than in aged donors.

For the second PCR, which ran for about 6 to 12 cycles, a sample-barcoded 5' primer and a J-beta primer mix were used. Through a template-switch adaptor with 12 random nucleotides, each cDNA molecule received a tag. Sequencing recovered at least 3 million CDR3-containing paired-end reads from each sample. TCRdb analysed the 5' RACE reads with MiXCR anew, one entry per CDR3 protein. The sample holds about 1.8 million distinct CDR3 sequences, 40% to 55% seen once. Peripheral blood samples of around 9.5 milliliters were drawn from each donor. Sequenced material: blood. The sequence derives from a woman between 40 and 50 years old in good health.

In DNA form, the CDR3 reads TGTGCCAGCAGCTCGGGACAGAGTTACAATGAGCAGTTCTTC. It yields the protein CASSSGQSYNEQFF. The V gene is TRBV5-1, the J gene TRBJ2-1; TRBD1 aligns across 7 bases. The CDR3 runs 14 residues. Germline V CDR1 and CDR2: SGHRS, YFSETQ.